One and the same sample provided the 15 T cell receptor beta chains below, sequenced in a study of identifying expanded T cells in peripheral blood. The protocol was immunoSEQ multiplex PCR, while the TCRdb copy is restricted to in-frame clones and leaves out a portion. The sample lists 70,000 or so clones, almost 90% occurring once. The sequencing input was blood. The receptors stem from a person aged 18 to 70 in good health.

The chain is built from TRBV11-2 and TRBJ2-2; TRBD1 agrees at 11 bases. This CDR3 has 16 amino acids. Looked up from germline, CDR1 is SGHAT and CDR2 is FQNNGV. After removal of 4 bases from V and 7 bases from J, the junction contained 8 bases not matched to a gene. The CDR3 loop reads CASSSSPGTGGGELFF. The CDR3 DNA follows: TGTGCCAGCAGCTCTAGTCCCGGGACAGGGGGCGGGGAGCTGTTTTTT.

The V gene is TRBV30, the J gene TRBJ2-2; no clear D gene. Germline loops: CDR1 GTSNPN, CDR2 SVGIG (reference sequence). V was trimmed by 3 bases and J by 4 bases, leaving 6 bases between them. The CDR3 has 12 amino acids. CDR3: CAWSWGTGELFF. CDR3 nucleotides: TGTGCCTGGAGCTGGGGCACCGGGGAGCTGTTTTTT.

This clone showed up just once. The chain combines TRBV7-8 with TRBJ2-7, with unresolved D. CDR1 SGHVS and CDR2 FQNEAQ come from the germline V gene. V dropped 2 bases and J dropped 0 bases, with 17 bases sitting between them. The CDR3 runs 17 residues. The CDR3 sequence: CASSLSGPIISSYEQYF. CDR3 coding DNA: TGTGCCAGCAGCTTATCAGGCCCAATAATTAGCTCCTACGAGCAGTACTTC.

The CDR3 nucleotides are TGTGCCAGCAGTGACTCGAGCGGGACAGGGGGGGATACGCAGTATTTT. Its protein is CASSDSSGTGGDTQYF. The rearrangement uses TRBV6-4 and TRBJ2-3; 11 bases map to TRBD1. V dropped 0 bases and J dropped 6; count of bases not matched to a gene: 5. The CDR3 sequence is 16 residues long. Germline CDR1 reads MRHNA; CDR2 reads SNTAGT.

The J gene is TRBJ2-7, the V gene TRBV5-5; 7 bases match TRBD1. V was clipped by 2 bases and J by 3 bases; unmatched bases: 8. The CDR3 has 15 amino acids. CDR1 SGHKS and CDR2 YYEKEE come from the germline V gene (reference sequence). CDR3 sequence: CASSLTTGTVYEQYF. CDR3 in DNA: TGTGCCAGCAGCTTAACCACCGGGACAGTCTACGAGCAGTACTTC.

The J gene is TRBJ2-5, the V gene TRBV6-5; D call uncertain. Deletions cut 4 bases from V and 7 bases from J, with 13 bases between. CDR3 size: 13 residues. CDR1 is MNHEY and CDR2 is SVGAGI in the germline V gene. In DNA form, the CDR3 reads TGTGCCAGCAGTTCCCCCGCACCTCGGACCCAGTACTTC. It encodes CASSSPAPRTQYF.

V is TRBV6-6 and J is TRBJ2-7; D is perhaps TRBD2 (5 bases). Trimming stripped 2 bases from V and 7 bases from J, with 9 bases between. The CDR3 consists of 12 residues. CDR1 is MNHNY, CDR2 SVGAGI, per germline (reference sequence). CDR3 in DNA: TGTGCCAGCAGTTACGGGCGACTAGAGCAGTACTTC. Amino acid sequence: CASSYGRLEQYF.

V usage is TRBV13 and J usage is TRBJ2-7; D perhaps matches TRBD2 (5 bases). CDR3 length: 12 residues. Trimming removed 2 bases at V and 3 bases at J, with 5 bases between. CDR1 and CDR2 from the germline V gene are PRHDT and FYEKMQ (reference sequence). The CDR3 bases are TGTGCCAGCAGCTTACGGGGCTACGAGCAGTACTTC. Its translation is CASSLRGYEQYF.

This sequence joins TRBV9 and TRBJ2-2; D perhaps matches TRBD1 (5 bases). CDR1 SGDLS and CDR2 YYNGEE come from the germline V gene. The V gene lost 0 bases and the J gene lost 0 bases, with 9 bases spanning the gap. The CDR3 loop spans 16 amino acids. The CDR3 nucleotides are TGTGCCAGCAGCGTAGACCCCAGGGCGAACACCGGGGAGCTGTTTTTT. Translated: CASSVDPRANTGELFF.

The rearrangement joins TRBV19 to TRBJ1-4, with 10 bases lining up with TRBD1. This CDR3 comprises 14 residues. Unmatched junction bases numbered 3, after V lost 4 bases and J lost 7 bases. Germline CDR1 and CDR2: LNHDA and SQIVND (reference sequence). CDR3 sequence reads: CASSTTGGFEKLFF. CDR3 nucleotide sequence: TGTGCCAGTAGTACGACAGGGGGCTTTGAAAAACTGTTTTTT.

The V gene is TRBV27, the J gene TRBJ1-1; a weak D match, TRBD1 (6 bases). Germline V CDR1 and CDR2: MNHEY, SMNVEV (reference sequence). The CDR3 spans 12 residues. V lost 6 bases and J lost 11, with 16 bases in between. The CDR3 spells CASSSFDRKAFF. The CDR3 nucleotides read TGTGCCAGCAGCTCATTCGACAGGAAGGCTTTCTTT.

This clone has only one observation. The CDR3 loop is CASSFTDTGELFF. The CDR3 coding sequence is TGTGCCAGCAGCTTTACGGACACCGGGGAGCTGTTTTTT. This chain joins TRBV11-2 and TRBJ2-2; no firm D call. CDR1 and CDR2 (germline): SGHAT, FQNNGV. The CDR3 consists of 13 residues. The V end lost 3 bases, the J end lost 3 bases, and 5 bases lay between the germline ends.

This chain uses TRBV4-1 with TRBJ1-2, with TRBD1 matching over 8 bases. With 3 bases clipped from V and 0 bases from J, the junction kept 6 bases outside the gene matches. CDR1 is MGHRA and CDR2 is YSYEKL in the germline V gene. This CDR3 has 16 residues. The CDR3, as DNA: TGCGCCAGCAGCCACGGACGACAGGGGCCTAACTATGGCTACACCTTC. Its protein is CASSHGRQGPNYGYTF.

This chain links TRBV29-1 with TRBJ2-5, with TRBD1 matching 7 bases. The CDR3 is made up of 14 amino acids. The V and J ends lost 5 bases and 4 bases, in that order; junction bases with no gene match: 10. The V gene's germline CDR1 is SQVTM and CDR2 ANQGSEA. In nucleotides, the CDR3 is TGCAGCGTTATAGGGGGCGGGTTCTCAGAGACCCAGTACTTC. Protein sequence: CSVIGGGFSETQYF.

The gene calls are TRBV6-6 and TRBJ1-2; D remains ambiguous. Trimming stripped 6 bases from V and 8 bases from J, with 25 bases between. This CDR3 has 16 residues. Germline loops: CDR1 MNHNY, CDR2 SVGAGI (reference sequence). CDR3 DNA: TGTGCCAGCAGCATACCTATTACAACAGAACTCTCGGGCTACACCTTC. Translated, it gives CASSIPITTELSGYTF.